This is a list of T cell receptor beta chains from one sample in a study of CD8 T cells in ankylosing spondylitis. From the 5' RACE reads, TCRdb called clonotypes with MiXCR, one entry per CDR3 protein. Among approximately 140,000 distinct CDR3 sequences listed, roughly 44% were seen once. Sequencing was performed on synovial fluid, either unsorted or a sorted T cell fraction (not recorded which). Every receptor here comes from a male donor with ankylosing spondylitis. Each CDR3 is given with its conserved first and last residue. A D gene is named only where the DNA matches it firmly. Size is omitted from some rows. Given values are once, few, many or a class for expanded clones.

clone_size	d_call	v_call	j_call	cdr3_aa	cdr3_nt
NA	NA	TRBV28	TRBJ2-1	CASSFVSSYNEQFF	TGTGCCAGCAGTTTTGTGAGCTCCTACAATGAGCAGTTCTTC
few	TRBD2	TRBV29-1	TRBJ2-1	CSVDGLAGSNEQFF	TGCAGCGTCGATGGACTAGCGGGGAGTAATGAGCAGTTCTTC
many	TRBD1	TRBV12-3/TRBV12-4	TRBJ1-1	CASAGGPGKNTEAFF	TGTGCCAGCGCAGGGGGTCCGGGTAAGAACACTGAAGCTTTCTTT
NA	NA	TRBV6-1	TRBJ1-5	CASSPGRSHSNQPQHF	TGTGCCAGCAGCCCAGGACGATCTCATAGCAATCAGCCCCAGCATTTT
many	TRBD2	TRBV20-1	TRBJ2-7	CSAKLLAGGTYEQYF	TGCAGTGCCAAATTATTAGCGGGAGGAACCTACGAGCAGTACTTC
NA	NA	TRBV4-3	TRBJ2-1	CASSQAGLGPYNEQFF	TGCGCCAGCAGCCAAGCTGGGTTGGGCCCCTACAATGAGCAGTTCTTC
NA	NA	TRBV29-1	TRBJ1-2	CSVGVPYGYTF	TGCAGCGTTGGGGTCCCCTATGGCTACACCTTC
few	TRBD2	TRBV7-3	TRBJ2-1	CASSLLLAVGEQFF	TGTGCCAGCAGCTTACTACTAGCGGTGGGGGAGCAGTTCTTC
NA	TRBD2	TRBV12-3/TRBV12-4	TRBJ2-7	CASSLSGLATSSYEQYF	TGTGCCAGCAGTTTATCGGGACTAGCGACTAGCTCCTACGAGCAGTACTTC
few	TRBD2	TRBV10-3	TRBJ2-3	CAISGSGGPIISTDTQYF	TGTGCCATCAGTGGTAGCGGGGGCCCGATAATTAGCACAGATACGCAGTATTTT
NA	NA	TRBV9	TRBJ2-7	CASSPTPGIAYEQYF	TGTGCCAGCAGCCCCACTCCCGGGATAGCCTACGAGCAGTACTTC
NA	NA	TRBV7-2	TRBJ1-6	CASSFRVYNSPLHF	TGTGCCAGCAGCTTCAGGGTCTATAATTCACCCCTCCACTTT